This T cell receptor (beta chain) emerged from a study of blood T cell repertoires in COVID-19. About the research overall: The United States, Italy and Spain were the sources of the acute and convalescent COVID-19 samples.

Produced via immunoSEQ multiplex PCR; TCRdb's table is partial and in-frame only. Of about 68,000 clones listed, approximately 90% are singletons. Sequenced: peripheral blood. This clonotype was obtained from a man younger than 45 with acute or convalescent COVID-19.

The CDR3 DNA reads TGTGCCAGCAGCGCGAGGGAGGCGGCCTACGAGCAGTACTTC. This encodes CASSAREAAYEQYF. This chain links TRBV5-5 with TRBJ2-7, with D possibly TRBD2 on 6 matching bases. V shed 4 bases and J shed 2 bases, with 13 bases lying between them. Germline CDR1 and CDR2: SGHKS and YYEKEE (reference sequence). The CDR3 is 14 residues long.